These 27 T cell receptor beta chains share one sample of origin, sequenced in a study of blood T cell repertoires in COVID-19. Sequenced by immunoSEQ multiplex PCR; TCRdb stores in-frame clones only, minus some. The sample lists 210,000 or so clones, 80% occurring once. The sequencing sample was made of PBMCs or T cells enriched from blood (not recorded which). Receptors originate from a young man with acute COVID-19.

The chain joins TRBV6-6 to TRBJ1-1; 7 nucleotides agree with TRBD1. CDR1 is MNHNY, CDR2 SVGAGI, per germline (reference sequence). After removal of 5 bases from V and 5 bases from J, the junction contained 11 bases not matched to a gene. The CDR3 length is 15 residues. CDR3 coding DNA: TGTGCCAGCAGTGACTTCACAGGGGTTGGGACTGAAGCTTTCTTT. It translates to CASSDFTGVGTEAFF.

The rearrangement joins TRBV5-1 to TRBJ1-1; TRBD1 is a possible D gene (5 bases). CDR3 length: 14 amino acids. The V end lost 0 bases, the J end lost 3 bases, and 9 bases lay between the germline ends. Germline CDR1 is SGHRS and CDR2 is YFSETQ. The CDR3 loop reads CASSLGSGDTEAFF. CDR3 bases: TGCGCCAGCAGCTTGGGCTCGGGGGACACTGAAGCTTTCTTT.

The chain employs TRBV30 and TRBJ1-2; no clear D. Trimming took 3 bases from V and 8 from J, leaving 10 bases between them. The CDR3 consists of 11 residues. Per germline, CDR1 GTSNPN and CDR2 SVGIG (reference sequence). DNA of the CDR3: TGTGCCTGGAGCCGTATCTCCGGCTACACCTTC. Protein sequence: CAWSRISGYTF.

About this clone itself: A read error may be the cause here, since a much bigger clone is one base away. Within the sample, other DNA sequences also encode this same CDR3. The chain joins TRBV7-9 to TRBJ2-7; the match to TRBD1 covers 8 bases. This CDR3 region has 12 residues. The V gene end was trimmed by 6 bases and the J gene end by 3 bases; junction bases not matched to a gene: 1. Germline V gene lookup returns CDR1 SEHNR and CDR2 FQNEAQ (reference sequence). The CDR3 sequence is CASSTGGYEQYF. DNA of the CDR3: TGTGCCAGCAGTACAGGGGGCTACGAGCAGTACTTC.

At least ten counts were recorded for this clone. This CDR3 reads CASSLNVGSGYTF. The CDR3 nucleotides are TGTGCCAGCAGCTTAAATGTCGGGTCTGGCTACACCTTC. The genes are TRBV7-3 and TRBJ1-2; no clear D gene. The germline V and J ends were trimmed by 1 base and 7 bases, with 10 bases remaining between them. The V gene's germline CDR1 is SGHTA and CDR2 FQGTGA. This CDR3 comprises 13 residues.

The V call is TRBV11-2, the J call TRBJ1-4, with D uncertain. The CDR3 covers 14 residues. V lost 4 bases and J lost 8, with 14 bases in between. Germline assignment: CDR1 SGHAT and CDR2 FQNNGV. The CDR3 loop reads CASSSVRGREKLFF. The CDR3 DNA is TGTGCCAGCAGCTCCGTGCGGGGTAGAGAAAAACTGTTTTTT. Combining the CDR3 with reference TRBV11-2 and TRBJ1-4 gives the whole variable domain EAGVAQSPRYKIIEKRQSVAFWCNPISGHATLYWYQQILGQGPKLLIQFQNNGVVDDSQLPKDRFSAERLKGVDSTLKIQPAKLEDSAVYLCASSSVRGREKLFFGSGTQLSVL.

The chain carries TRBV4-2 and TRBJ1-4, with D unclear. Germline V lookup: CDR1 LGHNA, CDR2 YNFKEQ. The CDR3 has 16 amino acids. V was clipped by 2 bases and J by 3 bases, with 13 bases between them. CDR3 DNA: TGTGCCAGCAGCCAACTGACCCCCGCGGCTAATGAAAAACTGTTTTTT. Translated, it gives CASSQLTPAANEKLFF.

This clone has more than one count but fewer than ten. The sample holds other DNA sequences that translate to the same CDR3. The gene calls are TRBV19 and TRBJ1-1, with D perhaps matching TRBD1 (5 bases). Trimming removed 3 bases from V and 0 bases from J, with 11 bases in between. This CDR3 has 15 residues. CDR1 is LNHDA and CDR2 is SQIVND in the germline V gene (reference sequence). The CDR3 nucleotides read TGTGCCAGTAGTATCGACAGCTATATGAACACTGAAGCTTTCTTT. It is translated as CASSIDSYMNTEAFF.

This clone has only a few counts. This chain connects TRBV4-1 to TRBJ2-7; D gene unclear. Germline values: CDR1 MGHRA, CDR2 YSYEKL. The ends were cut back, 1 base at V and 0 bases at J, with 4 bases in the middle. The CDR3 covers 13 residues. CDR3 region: CASSQGSSYEQYF. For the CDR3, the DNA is TGCGCCAGCAGCCAAGGGAGCTCCTACGAGCAGTACTTC.

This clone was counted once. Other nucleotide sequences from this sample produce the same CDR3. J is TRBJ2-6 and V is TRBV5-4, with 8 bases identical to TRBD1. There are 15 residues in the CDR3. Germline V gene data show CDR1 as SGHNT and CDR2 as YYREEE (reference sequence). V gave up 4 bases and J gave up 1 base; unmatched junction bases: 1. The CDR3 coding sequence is TGTGCCAGCAGCAGACAGGGGTCTGGGGCCAACGTCCTGACTTTC. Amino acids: CASSRQGSGANVLTF.

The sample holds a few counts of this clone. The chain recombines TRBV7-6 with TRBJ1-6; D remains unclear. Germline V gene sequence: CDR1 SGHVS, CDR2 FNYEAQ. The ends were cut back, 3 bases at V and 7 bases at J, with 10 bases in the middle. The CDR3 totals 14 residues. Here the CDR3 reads CASSFGGLNSPLHF. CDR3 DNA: TGTGCCAGCAGCTTTGGAGGCCTAAATTCACCCCTCCACTTT.

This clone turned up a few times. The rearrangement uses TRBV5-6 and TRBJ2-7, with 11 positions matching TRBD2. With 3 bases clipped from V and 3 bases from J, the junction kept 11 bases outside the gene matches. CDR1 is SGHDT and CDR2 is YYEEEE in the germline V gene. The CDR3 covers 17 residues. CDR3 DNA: TGTGCCAGCAGCTCCTCAGGACTAGCGGGCCTTATCTACGAGCAGTACTTC. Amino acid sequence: CASSSSGLAGLIYEQYF.

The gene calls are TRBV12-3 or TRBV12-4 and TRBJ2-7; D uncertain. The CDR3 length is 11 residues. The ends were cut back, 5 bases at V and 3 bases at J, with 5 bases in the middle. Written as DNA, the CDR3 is TGTGCCAGCAGTGGCCTCTACGAGCAGTACTTC. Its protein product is CASSGLYEQYF.

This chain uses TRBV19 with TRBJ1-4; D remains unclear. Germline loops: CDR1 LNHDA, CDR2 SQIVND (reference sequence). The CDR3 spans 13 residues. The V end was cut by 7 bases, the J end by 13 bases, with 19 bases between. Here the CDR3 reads CASTEGSIGGLFF. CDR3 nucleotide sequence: TGTGCCAGTACGGAAGGTTCCATCGGAGGACTGTTTTTT.

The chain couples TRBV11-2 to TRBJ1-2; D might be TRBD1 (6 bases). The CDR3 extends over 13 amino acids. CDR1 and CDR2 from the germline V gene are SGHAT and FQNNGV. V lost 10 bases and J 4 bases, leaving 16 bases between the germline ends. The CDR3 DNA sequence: TGTGCCACAGGCGGGGGCGCTGGCTATGGCTACACCTTC. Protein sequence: CATGGGAGYGYTF.

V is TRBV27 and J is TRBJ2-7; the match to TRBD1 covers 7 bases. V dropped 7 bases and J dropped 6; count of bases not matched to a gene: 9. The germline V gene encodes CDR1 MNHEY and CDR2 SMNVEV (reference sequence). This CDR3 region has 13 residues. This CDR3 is CASTTGSRSEQYF. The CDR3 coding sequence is TGTGCCAGCACGACAGGGAGTCGAAGCGAGCAGTACTTC.

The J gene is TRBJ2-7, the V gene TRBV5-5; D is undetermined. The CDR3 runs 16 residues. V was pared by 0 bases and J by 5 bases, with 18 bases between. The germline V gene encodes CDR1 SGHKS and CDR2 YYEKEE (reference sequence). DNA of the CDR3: TGTGCCAGCAGCTTGGCCGTGTCGGGTCTTATCAACGAGCAGTACTTC. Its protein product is CASSLAVSGLINEQYF.

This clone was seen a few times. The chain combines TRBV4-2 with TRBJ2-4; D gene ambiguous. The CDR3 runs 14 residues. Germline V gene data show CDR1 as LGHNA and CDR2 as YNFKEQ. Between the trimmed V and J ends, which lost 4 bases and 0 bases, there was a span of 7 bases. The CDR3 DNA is TGTGCCAGCAGCCCAACGGTAGCCAAAAACATTCAGTACTTC. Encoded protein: CASSPTVAKNIQYF.

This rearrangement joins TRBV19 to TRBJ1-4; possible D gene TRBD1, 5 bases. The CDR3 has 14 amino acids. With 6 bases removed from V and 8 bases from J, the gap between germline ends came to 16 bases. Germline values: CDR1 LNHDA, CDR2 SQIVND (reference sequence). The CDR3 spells CASRGRGSREKLFF. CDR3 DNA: TGTGCCAGTAGGGGGCGGGGTTCACGGGAAAAACTGTTTTTT.

In DNA form, the CDR3 reads TGTGCCAGCAGCCCCCCAGGGAGGGTTGAGCAGTTCTTC. This translates into CASSPPGRVEQFF. This chain uses TRBV3-1 (or the pseudogene TRBV3-2) with TRBJ2-1, with 7 bases matching TRBD2. V shed 4 bases and J 9 bases; nucleotides not matched to a gene: 6. Germline CDR1 LGHDT, CDR2 YNNKEL (reference sequence). There are 13 residues in the CDR3.

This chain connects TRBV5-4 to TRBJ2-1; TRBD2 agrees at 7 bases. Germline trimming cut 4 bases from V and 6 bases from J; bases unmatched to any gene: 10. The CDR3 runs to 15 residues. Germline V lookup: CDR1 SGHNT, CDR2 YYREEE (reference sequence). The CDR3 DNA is TGTGCCAGCAGCCCGCCCGGACTAGATGGCAATGAGCAGTTCTTC. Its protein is CASSPPGLDGNEQFF.

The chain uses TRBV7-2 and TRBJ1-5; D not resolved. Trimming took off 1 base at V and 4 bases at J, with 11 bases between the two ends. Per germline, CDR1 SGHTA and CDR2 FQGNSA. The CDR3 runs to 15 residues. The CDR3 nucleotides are TGTGCCAGCAGCTTAGAGTACGGCGGAAATCAGCCCCAGCATTTT. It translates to CASSLEYGGNQPQHF.

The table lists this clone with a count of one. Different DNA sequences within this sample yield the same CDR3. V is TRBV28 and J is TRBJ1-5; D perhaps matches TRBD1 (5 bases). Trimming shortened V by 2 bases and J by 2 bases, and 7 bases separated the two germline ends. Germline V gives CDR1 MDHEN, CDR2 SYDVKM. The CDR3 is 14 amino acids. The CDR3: CASSLGGGNQPQHF. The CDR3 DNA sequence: TGTGCCAGCAGTTTAGGAGGGGGCAATCAGCCCCAGCATTTT.

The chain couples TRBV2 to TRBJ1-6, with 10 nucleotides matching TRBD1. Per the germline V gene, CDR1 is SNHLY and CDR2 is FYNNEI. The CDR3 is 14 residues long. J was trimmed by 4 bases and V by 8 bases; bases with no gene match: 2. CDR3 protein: CASRDRGYNSPLHF. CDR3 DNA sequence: TGTGCCAGCCGGGACAGGGGTTATAATTCACCCCTCCACTTT.

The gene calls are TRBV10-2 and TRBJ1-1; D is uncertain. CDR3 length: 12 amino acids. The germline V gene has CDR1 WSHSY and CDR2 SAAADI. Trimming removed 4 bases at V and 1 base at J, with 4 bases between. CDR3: CASSGGNTEAFF. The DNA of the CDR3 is TGCGCCAGCAGTGGAGGGAACACTGAAGCTTTCTTT.

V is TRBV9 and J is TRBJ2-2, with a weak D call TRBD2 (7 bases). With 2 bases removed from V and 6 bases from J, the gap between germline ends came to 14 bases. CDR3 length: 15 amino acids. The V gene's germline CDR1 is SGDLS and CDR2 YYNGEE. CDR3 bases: TGTGCCAGCAGCGTCCTCTCGGGGGGCGCCGGGGAGCTGTTTTTT. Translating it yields CASSVLSGGAGELFF. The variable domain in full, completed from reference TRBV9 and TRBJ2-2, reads DSGVTQTPKHLITATGQRVTLRCSPRSGDLSVYWYQQSLDQGLQFLIQYYNGEERAKGNILERFSAQQFPDLHSELNLSSLELGDSALYFCASSVLSGGAGELFFGEGSRLTVL.

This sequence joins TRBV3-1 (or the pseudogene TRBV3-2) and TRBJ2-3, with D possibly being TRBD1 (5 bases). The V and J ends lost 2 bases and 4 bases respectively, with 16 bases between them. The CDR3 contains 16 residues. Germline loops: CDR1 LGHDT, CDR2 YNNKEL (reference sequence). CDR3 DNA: TGTGCCAGCAGCCAATCCCAAGGGGTAGTAGCAGATACGCAGTATTTT. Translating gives CASSQSQGVVADTQYF.